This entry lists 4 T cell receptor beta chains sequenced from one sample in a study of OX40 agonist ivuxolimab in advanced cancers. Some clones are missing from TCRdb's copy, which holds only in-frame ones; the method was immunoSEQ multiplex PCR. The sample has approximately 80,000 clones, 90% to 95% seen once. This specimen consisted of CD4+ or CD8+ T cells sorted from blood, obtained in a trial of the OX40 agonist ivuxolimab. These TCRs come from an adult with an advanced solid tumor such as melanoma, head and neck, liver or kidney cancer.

The CDR3 DNA follows: TGTGCCAGTAGTTTCCAGGGAGATGAAAAACTGTTTTTT. This encodes CASSFQGDEKLFF. This chain links TRBV19 with TRBJ1-4; possible D gene TRBD1, 5 bases. The germline CDR1 and CDR2 sequences are LNHDA and SQIVND (reference sequence). This CDR3 has 13 amino acids. V lost 5 bases and J lost 6, with 10 bases in between.

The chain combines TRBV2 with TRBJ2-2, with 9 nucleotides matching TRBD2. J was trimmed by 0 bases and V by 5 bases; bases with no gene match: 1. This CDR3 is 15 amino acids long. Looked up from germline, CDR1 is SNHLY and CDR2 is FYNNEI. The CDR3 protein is CASSPSGANTGELFF. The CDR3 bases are TGTGCCAGCAGTCCTAGCGGGGCGAACACCGGGGAGCTGTTTTTT.

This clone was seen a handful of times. The CDR3 nucleotides read TGTGCCAGCAGCCAAGTGAACGGGGGGAGAGGGTATGGCTACACCTTC. Residues: CASSQVNGGRGYGYTF. The J gene is TRBJ1-2, the V gene TRBV14; D possibly corresponds to TRBD1 (5 bases). Between the trimmed V and J ends, which lost 1 base and 5 bases, there was a span of 17 bases. The CDR3 consists of 16 residues. The germline gives CDR1 SGHDN, CDR2 FVKESK.

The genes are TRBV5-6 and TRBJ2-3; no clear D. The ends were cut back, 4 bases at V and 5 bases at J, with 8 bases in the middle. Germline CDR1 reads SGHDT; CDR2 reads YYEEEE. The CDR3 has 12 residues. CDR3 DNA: TGTGCCAGCAGCCTTCAGGTAGATACGCAGTATTTT. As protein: CASSLQVDTQYF.